Following are 13 T cell receptor beta chains from one sample sequenced in a study of cytomegalovirus exposure and HLA in healthy donors. PCR used 60 Vbeta primers and 13 Jbeta primers. Profiling relied on immunoSEQ multiplex PCR, and the TCRdb table lists in-frame clones only, not all of them. The data contain more than 130,000 clones, approximately 80% of them singletons. Material for sequencing was PBMCs. The source of these receptors is a man in his forties or fifties in good health and CMV-seropositive.

V is TRBV11-2 and J is TRBJ2-1; D unclear. The CDR3 is 11 amino acids. Deletions cut 6 bases from V and 8 bases from J, with 8 bases between. Germline CDR1 and CDR2: SGHAT and FQNNGV. DNA for the CDR3: TGTGCCAGCAGTCCTAGGTATGAGCAGTTCTTC. This sequence encodes CASSPRYEQFF.

The V call is TRBV29-1, the J call TRBJ1-2; 9 nucleotides line up with TRBD1. The V segment lost 5 bases and the J segment 3 bases; nucleotides outside the gene matches: 10. The CDR3 has 15 amino acids. The germline gives CDR1 SQVTM, CDR2 ANQGSEA. The CDR3 protein is CSVPRGWTGDYGYTF. CDR3 nucleotide sequence: TGCAGCGTTCCGAGGGGGTGGACAGGGGACTATGGCTACACCTTC.

This clone was seen only a few times. This sequence joins TRBV5-1 and TRBJ1-1; 8 nucleotides agree with TRBD1. Germline loops: CDR1 SGHRS, CDR2 YFSETQ. Unmatched junction bases numbered 6, after V lost 3 bases and J lost 5 bases. The CDR3 covers 14 residues. The CDR3 region is CASSSGQGGTEAFF. Written as DNA, the CDR3 is TGCGCCAGCAGCTCCGGACAGGGAGGAACTGAAGCTTTCTTT. Using reference TRBV5-1 and TRBJ1-1 for the parts outside the CDR3, the full variable domain is KAGVTQTPRYLIKTRGQQVTLSCSPISGHRSVSWYQQTPGQGLQFLFEYFSETQRNKGNFPGRFSGRQFSNSRSEMNVSTLELGDSALYLCASSSGQGGTEAFFGQGTRLTVV.

The rearrangement links TRBV9 to TRBJ1-1; a weak D match, TRBD1 (6 bases). The CDR3 sequence is 15 residues long. V lost 7 bases, J lost 1 base, and 17 bases lay in between. CDR1 SGDLS and CDR2 YYNGEE come from the germline V gene. CDR3 in DNA: TGTGCCAGCGGCGACCCGACAGGTTCGAACACTGAAGCTTTCTTT. Translating it yields CASGDPTGSNTEAFF.

The chain combines TRBV5-4 with TRBJ2-1; the D gene is possibly TRBD2 (6 bases). V lost 0 bases and J lost 0, with 19 bases in between. The CDR3 contains 19 residues. Germline assignment: CDR1 SGHNT and CDR2 YYREEE (reference sequence). The CDR3 region is CASSLAGGLTSPSYNEQFF. The DNA for the CDR3 is TGTGCCAGCAGCTTGGCCGGGGGACTGACCTCCCCCTCCTACAATGAGCAGTTCTTC. The complete variable domain, with remaining parts taken from reference TRBV5-4 and TRBJ2-1, reads ETGVTQSPTHLIKTRGQQVTLRCSSQSGHNTVSWYQQALGQGPQFIFQYYREEENGRGNFPPRFSGLQFPNYSSELNVNALELDDSALYLCASSLAGGLTSPSYNEQFFGPGTRLTVL.

V and J are TRBV18 and TRBJ2-5; 7 bases fit TRBD1. The CDR3 is 13 residues long. V lost 6 bases, J lost 2 bases, and 3 bases stayed unmatched. Germline loops: CDR1 KGHSH, CDR2 LQKENI. CDR3 sequence (DNA): TGTGCCAGCTCGAAGGGACAGCAAGAGACCCAGTACTTC. Translating gives CASSKGQQETQYF.

The chain carries TRBV27 and TRBJ2-4; 9 bases are a match to TRBD1. This CDR3 comprises 17 residues. The germline V gene has CDR1 MNHEY and CDR2 SMNVEV (reference sequence). The trim removed 4 bases at V and 1 base at J, leaving 8 bases unmatched. In DNA form, the CDR3 reads TGTGCCAGCAGTTCGGGACAGGGTTTATGGGCCAAAAACATTCAGTACTTC. It yields the protein CASSSGQGLWAKNIQYF.

J is TRBJ2-1 and V is TRBV6-5, with TRBD2 matching over 11 bases. CDR1 MNHEY and CDR2 SVGAGI come from the germline V gene. With 5 bases clipped from V and 7 bases from J, the junction kept 4 bases outside the gene matches. The CDR3 extends over 14 amino acids. This chain's CDR3 is CASSTPSGRNEQFF. The CDR3 coding sequence is TGTGCCAGCAGTACCCCTAGCGGGAGGAATGAGCAGTTCTTC.

This clone has only one observation. The V call is TRBV27, the J call TRBJ2-3, with 9 bases that match TRBD2. This CDR3 spans 15 amino acids. J gave up 1 base and V 5 bases, and 4 bases lay outside the gene matches. The germline V gene has CDR1 MNHEY and CDR2 SMNVEV (reference sequence). CDR3 DNA sequence: TGTGCCAGCAGTAGGCCTAGCGGGGGCACAGATACGCAGTATTTT. It encodes CASSRPSGGTDTQYF.

In its sample, this clone was seen a few times. The V call is TRBV4-3, the J call TRBJ1-6, with 7 bases that match TRBD1. Germline-derived CDR1 and CDR2 are LGHNA and YSLEER. The CDR3 is 16 residues long. V lost 3 bases and J lost 9; bases outside the gene matches: 11. The CDR3 protein is CASSQGPGQQSSPLHF. The CDR3 region has the DNA TGCGCCAGCAGCCAGGGCCCGGGACAGCAGAGTTCACCCCTCCACTTT.

The gene calls are TRBV5-1 and TRBJ2-5, with D perhaps TRBD2 (6 bases). The CDR3 consists of 14 residues. Trimming removed 0 bases from V and 6 bases from J, with 12 bases in between. Per germline, CDR1 SGHRS and CDR2 YFSETQ. The CDR3 nucleotides are TGCGCCAGCAGCTTGGATACTAGCAGTAAGACCCAGTACTTC. Protein product: CASSLDTSSKTQYF.

The chain has TRBV9 and TRBJ1-1; a possible D gene is TRBD1 (6 bases). Germline V gene sequence: CDR1 SGDLS, CDR2 YYNGEE. The CDR3 covers 13 residues. Trimming removed 3 bases from V and 11 bases from J, with 17 bases in between. As DNA, the CDR3 is TGTGCCAGCAGCGCCATAAAACAGGGACCGGCTTTCTTT. Amino acids: CASSAIKQGPAFF.

Points on this clone: At one end the junction does not follow the germline gene, possibly because of a read error. V and J are TRBV15 and TRBJ2-5; D unresolved. The germline gives CDR1 LNHNV, CDR2 YYDKDF (reference sequence). The CDR3 length is 12 residues. CDR3 sequence reads: CAASRDLETQYF. In DNA form, the CDR3 reads TGTGCCGCCAGCAGAGATCTGGAGACCCAGTACTTC.